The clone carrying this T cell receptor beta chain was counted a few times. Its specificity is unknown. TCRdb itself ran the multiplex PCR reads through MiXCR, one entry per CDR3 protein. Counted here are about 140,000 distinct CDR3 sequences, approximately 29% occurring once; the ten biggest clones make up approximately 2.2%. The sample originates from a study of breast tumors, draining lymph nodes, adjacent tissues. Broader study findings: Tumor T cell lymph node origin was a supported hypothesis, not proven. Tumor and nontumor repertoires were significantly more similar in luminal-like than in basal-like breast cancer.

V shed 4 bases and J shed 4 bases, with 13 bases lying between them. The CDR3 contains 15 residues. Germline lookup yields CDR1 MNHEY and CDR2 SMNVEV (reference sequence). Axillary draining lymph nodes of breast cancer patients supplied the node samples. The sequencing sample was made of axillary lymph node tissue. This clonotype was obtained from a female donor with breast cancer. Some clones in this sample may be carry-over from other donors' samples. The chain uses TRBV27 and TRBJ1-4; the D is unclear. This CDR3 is CASSSGNGFNEKLFF. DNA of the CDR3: TGTGCCAGCAGTTCCGGGAATGGTTTTAATGAAAAACTGTTTTTT.